A selection of T cell receptor beta chains follows, all from one sample in a study of ipilimumab plus nivolumab after autologous stem cell transplantation. Produced via immunoSEQ multiplex PCR; TCRdb's table is partial and in-frame only. The sample includes some 46,000 clones, roughly 90% of them seen just once. The sequences come from PBMCs, collected in a trial of ipilimumab plus nivolumab as post-transplant consolidation. The receptors stem from a male donor with multiple myeloma. Both conserved end residues are part of each CDR3. D genes are given only for firm matches. Size tells how often a clone was seen (once, few, many) or the class of an expanded clone, and some rows leave it out.

size: .; V: TRBV28; J: TRBJ2-1; D: TRBD2; DNA: TGTGCCAGCAGTTTATGGGGGACTAGCGGGATGAATGAGCAGTTCTTC; CDR3: CASSLWGTSGMNEQFF
size: .; V: TRBV4-1; J: TRBJ2-3; D: TRBD2; DNA: TGCGCCAGCAGCCAAGATCCCAGCGGGGGAACAGATACGCAGTATTTT; CDR3: CASSQDPSGGTDTQYF
size: .; V: TRBV7-8; J: TRBJ2-7; D: TRBD1; DNA: TGTGCCAGCAGCTTTGGGGACAGGGTCGACGAGCAGTACTTC; CDR3: CASSFGDRVDEQYF
size: .; V: TRBV27; J: TRBJ2-7; D: .; DNA: TGTGCCAGCAGTTTATCGGGGGGACGGACCTACGAGCAGTACTTC; CDR3: CASSLSGGRTYEQYF
size: .; V: TRBV7-2; J: TRBJ2-3; D: .; DNA: TGTGCCAGCAGCTTATGGCATTCCTCTAGCACAGATACGCAGTATTTT; CDR3: CASSLWHSSSTDTQYF
size: .; V: TRBV10-2; J: TRBJ2-1; D: TRBD1; DNA: TGCGCCAGCACGACAGGGATCTACAATGAGCAGTTCTTC; CDR3: CASTTGIYNEQFF
size: .; V: TRBV19; J: TRBJ1-5; D: .; DNA: TGTGCCAGTAGTATATGGGCAGGGGAGGAGCCCCAGCATTTT; CDR3: CASSIWAGEEPQHF
size: .; V: TRBV11-1; J: TRBJ2-2; D: .; DNA: TGTGCCAGCAGCCAAGTGGGTTTCGGAGGCGGGGAGCTGTTTTTT; CDR3: CASSQVGFGGGELFF
size: .; V: TRBV7-2; J: TRBJ2-7; D: TRBD1; DNA: TGTGCCAGCAGCTTAGCCGGGACAGGGACATACGAGCAGTACTTC; CDR3: CASSLAGTGTYEQYF
size: .; V: TRBV4-1; J: TRBJ2-5; D: .; DNA: TGCGCCAGCAGCCAACGGTCCGGGGCTGGGGCCCAAGAGACCCAGTACTTC; CDR3: CASSQRSGAGAQETQYF
size: once; V: TRBV5-1; J: TRBJ2-7; D: TRBD2; DNA: TGCGCCAGCAGCATCGGGACTAGCGGCGACGAGCAGTACTTC; CDR3: CASSIGTSGDEQYF
size: .; V: TRBV7-9; J: TRBJ2-6; D: .; DNA: TGTGCCAGCAGCGCTCACTCTGGGGCCAACGTCCTGACTTTC; CDR3: CASSAHSGANVLTF
size: .; V: TRBV27; J: TRBJ1-4; D: TRBD1; DNA: TGTGCCAGCCAGGGACAGGGGATTGAAAAACTGTTTTTT; CDR3: CASQGQGIEKLFF
size: .; V: TRBV9; J: TRBJ2-3; D: .; DNA: TGTGCCAGCAGCGTAGCCCCTCAGGGCACAGATACGCAGTATTTT; CDR3: CASSVAPQGTDTQYF
size: .; V: TRBV10-3; J: TRBJ2-7; D: TRBD1; DNA: TGTGCCATCTCCCCCCAGGGGGAGCCCTACGAGCAGTACTTC; CDR3: CAISPQGEPYEQYF
size: .; V: TRBV5-4; J: TRBJ2-6; D: TRBD1; DNA: TGTGCCAGCAGCAGACAGGGGGCTGGGGCCAACGTCCTGACTTTC; CDR3: CASSRQGAGANVLTF
size: .; V: TRBV2; J: TRBJ2-3; D: TRBD1; DNA: TGTGCCAGTCCGACAGGGGACGAATCCACAGATACGCAGTATTTT; CDR3: CASPTGDESTDTQYF
size: once; V: TRBV5-5; J: TRBJ2-7; D: .; DNA: TGTGCCAGCAGCTTGGAGGTCAGCTCCTACGAGCAGTACTTC; CDR3: CASSLEVSSYEQYF
size: .; V: TRBV28; J: TRBJ1-5; D: .; DNA: TGTGCCAGCAGGGATCCAGGGGCGGGTTGGCAGCCCCAGCATTTT; CDR3: CASRDPGAGWQPQHF
size: .; V: TRBV6-1; J: TRBJ1-2; D: .; DNA: TGTGCCAGCACCGCTACCGGGTCTAACTATGGCTACACCTTC; CDR3: CASTATGSNYGYTF
size: .; V: TRBV6-5; J: TRBJ1-1; D: .; DNA: TGTGCCAGCAGCCAGGGGCCCGGGGTTGAAGCTTTCTTT; CDR3: CASSQGPGVEAFF
size: once; V: TRBV7-9; J: TRBJ2-1; D: .; DNA: TGTGCCAGCAGCACCTCGGGTGGAGCACCCCAGTTCTTC; CDR3: CASSTSGGAPQFF
size: .; V: TRBV7-3; J: TRBJ2-3; D: .; DNA: TGTGCCAGCAGCTTCGGGGGCAGGGGCACAGATACGCAGTATTTT; CDR3: CASSFGGRGTDTQYF
size: .; V: TRBV5-1; J: TRBJ2-1; D: TRBD2; DNA: TGCGCCAGCAGCTCGACCACTTCTAGCGGGGGGGCTTACAATGAGCAGTTCTTC; CDR3: CASSSTTSSGGAYNEQFF
size: .; V: TRBV28; J: TRBJ1-5; D: .; DNA: TGTGCCAGCAGTTCCGGGTCCAATCAGCCCCAGCATTTT; CDR3: CASSSGSNQPQHF
size: once; V: TRBV21-1; J: TRBJ1-1; D: .; DNA: TGTGCCAGCAGCAAAGACAGGGTGGAAGAGAACACTGAAGCTTTCTTT; CDR3: CASSKDRVEENTEAFF
size: .; V: TRBV10-3; J: TRBJ1-3; D: TRBD1; DNA: TGTGCCATCAGACTCCAGGGGGTAGGGGGAAACACCATATATTTT; CDR3: CAIRLQGVGGNTIYF
size: .; V: TRBV7-8; J: TRBJ1-5; D: TRBD1; DNA: TGTGCCAGCAGCTTAGGGACAGGGTCGAATCAGCCCCAGCATTTT; CDR3: CASSLGTGSNQPQHF
size: .; V: TRBV11-2; J: TRBJ2-3; D: TRBD2; DNA: TGTGCCAGCAGCACCCGGACTAGCGAGACTCAGCAGTATTTT; CDR3: CASSTRTSETQQYF
size: once; V: TRBV27; J: TRBJ1-5; D: .; DNA: TGTGCCAGCAGTCTTGAGGGCAATAGCAATCAGCCCCAGCATTTT; CDR3: CASSLEGNSNQPQHF